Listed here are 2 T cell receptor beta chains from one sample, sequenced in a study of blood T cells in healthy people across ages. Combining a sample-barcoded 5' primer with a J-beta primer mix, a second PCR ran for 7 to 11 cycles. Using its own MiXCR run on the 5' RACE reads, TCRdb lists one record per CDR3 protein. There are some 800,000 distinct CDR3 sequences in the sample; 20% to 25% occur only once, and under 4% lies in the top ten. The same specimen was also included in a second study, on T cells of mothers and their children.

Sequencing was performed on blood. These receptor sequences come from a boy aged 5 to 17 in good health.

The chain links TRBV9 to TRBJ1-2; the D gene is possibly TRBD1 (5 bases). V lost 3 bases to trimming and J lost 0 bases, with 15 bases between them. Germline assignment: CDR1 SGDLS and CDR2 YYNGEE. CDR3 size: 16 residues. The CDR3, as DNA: TGTGCCAGCAGCGGAGGGACTGTTGGTTCTAACTATGGCTACACCTTC. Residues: CASSGGTVGSNYGYTF.

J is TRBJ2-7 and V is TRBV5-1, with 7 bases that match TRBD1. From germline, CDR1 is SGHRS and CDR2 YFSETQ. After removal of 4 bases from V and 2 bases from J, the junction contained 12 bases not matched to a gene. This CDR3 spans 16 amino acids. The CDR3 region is CASSRIRGTVTYEQYF. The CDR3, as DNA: TGCGCCAGCAGCCGAATTAGGGGGACAGTTACCTACGAGCAGTACTTC. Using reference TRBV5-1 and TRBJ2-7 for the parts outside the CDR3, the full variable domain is KAGVTQTPRYLIKTRGQQVTLSCSPISGHRSVSWYQQTPGQGLQFLFEYFSETQRNKGNFPGRFSGRQFSNSRSEMNVSTLELGDSALYLCASSRIRGTVTYEQYFGPGTRLTVT.